The 9 T cell receptor beta chains in this list originate from one sample, sequenced in a study of cytomegalovirus exposure and HLA in healthy donors. The PCR ran on 60 Vbeta and 13 Jbeta primers. Some clones are missing from TCRdb's copy, which holds only in-frame ones; the method was immunoSEQ multiplex PCR. The sample has approximately 32,000 clones, 65% to 90% seen once. The specimen was PBMCs. These receptor sequences come from a woman under 30 in good health and CMV-seronegative.

The chain uses TRBV28 and TRBJ2-7, with D perhaps TRBD2 (9 bases). The germline gives CDR1 MDHEN, CDR2 SYDVKM. With 5 bases removed from V and 0 bases from J, the gap between germline ends came to 26 bases. The CDR3 has 19 residues. DNA of the CDR3: TGTGCCAGCAGTCCCTCGCGACAGGGGTTAGCGGGAGTCTCCTACGAGCAGTACTTC. Its protein is CASSPSRQGLAGVSYEQYF.

The rearrangement joins TRBV6-6 to TRBJ1-3; the D is unclear. With 2 bases removed from V and 1 base from J, the gap between germline ends came to 3 bases. This CDR3 region has 13 residues. Looked up from germline, CDR1 is MNHNY and CDR2 is SVGAGI (reference sequence). The CDR3 loop is CASSYLSGNTIYF. In DNA form, the CDR3 reads TGTGCCAGCAGTTACCTTTCTGGAAACACCATATATTTT.

The V gene is TRBV28, the J gene TRBJ1-2; the D gene is possibly TRBD1 (6 bases). The CDR3 is made up of 14 amino acids. The V end was cut by 4 bases, the J end by 3 bases, with 12 bases between. CDR1 and CDR2 (germline): MDHEN, SYDVKM. The CDR3 spells CASSSSGQYYGYTF. The DNA for the CDR3 is TGTGCCAGCAGTTCATCTGGACAGTACTATGGCTACACCTTC.

V gene TRBV7-2 combines with J gene TRBJ1-1; 9 nucleotides agree with TRBD1. The germline gives CDR1 SGHTA, CDR2 FQGNSA. V trimming: 5 bases; J trimming: 10 bases; junction bases outside the gene matches: 5. CDR3 length equals 12 residues. CDR3 sequence reads: CASSPDRGGAFF. In DNA form, the CDR3 reads TGTGCCAGCAGCCCAGACAGGGGGGGAGCTTTCTTT.

The rearrangement links TRBV6-1 to TRBJ2-5; D perhaps matches TRBD2 (5 bases). Germline V lookup: CDR1 MNHNS, CDR2 SASEGT. This CDR3 contains 12 residues. The V and J ends lost 7 bases and 5 bases respectively, with 11 bases between them. The CDR3 sequence: CASNPSFETQYF. The CDR3 DNA reads as TGTGCCAGCAATCCTAGCTTCGAGACCCAGTACTTC.

The rearrangement joins TRBV15 to TRBJ2-1; 8 bases line up with TRBD2. The CDR3 consists of 14 residues. From germline, CDR1 is LNHNV and CDR2 YYDKDF (reference sequence). The V segment lost 6 bases and the J segment 5 bases; nucleotides outside the gene matches: 6. This chain's CDR3 is CATSTYGGDNEQFF. Written as DNA, the CDR3 is TGTGCCACCAGTACATACGGGGGGGACAATGAGCAGTTCTTC. Combining the CDR3 with reference TRBV15 and TRBJ2-1 gives the whole variable domain DAMVIQNPRYQVTQFGKPVTLSCSQTLNHNVMYWYQQKSSQAPKLLFHYYDKDFNNEADTPDNFQSRRPNTSFCFLDIRSPGLGDTAMYLCATSTYGGDNEQFFGPGTRLTVL.

CDR3 in amino acids: CASSDGQGGSSNQPQHF. The CDR3 region has the DNA TGTGCCAGCAGTGACGGACAGGGGGGATCAAGCAATCAGCCCCAGCATTTT. This chain links TRBV25-1 with TRBJ1-5; TRBD1 agrees at 10 bases. The V segment lost 3 bases and the J segment 1 base; nucleotides outside the gene matches: 6. CDR1 is MGHDK and CDR2 is SYGVNS in the germline V gene. The CDR3 extends over 17 amino acids.

The chain carries TRBV6-1 and TRBJ1-1; D is perhaps TRBD1 (6 bases). This CDR3 region has 14 residues. Germline CDR1 reads MNHNS; CDR2 reads SASEGT. V was pared by 11 bases and J by 1 base, with 17 bases between. This CDR3 reads CAALGGAGNTEAFF. CDR3 nucleotides: TGTGCCGCCCTCGGGGGGGCTGGGAACACTGAAGCTTTCTTT.

This chain links TRBV7-2 with TRBJ2-5, with 8 nucleotides matching TRBD1. J was trimmed by 0 bases and V by 6 bases; bases with no gene match: 3. The CDR3 loop spans 14 amino acids. Germline V CDR1 and CDR2: SGHTA, FQGNSA. Here the CDR3 DNA reads TGTGCCAGCAGTCAACAGGGGGACCAAGAGACCCAGTACTTC. This codes for CASSQQGDQETQYF.